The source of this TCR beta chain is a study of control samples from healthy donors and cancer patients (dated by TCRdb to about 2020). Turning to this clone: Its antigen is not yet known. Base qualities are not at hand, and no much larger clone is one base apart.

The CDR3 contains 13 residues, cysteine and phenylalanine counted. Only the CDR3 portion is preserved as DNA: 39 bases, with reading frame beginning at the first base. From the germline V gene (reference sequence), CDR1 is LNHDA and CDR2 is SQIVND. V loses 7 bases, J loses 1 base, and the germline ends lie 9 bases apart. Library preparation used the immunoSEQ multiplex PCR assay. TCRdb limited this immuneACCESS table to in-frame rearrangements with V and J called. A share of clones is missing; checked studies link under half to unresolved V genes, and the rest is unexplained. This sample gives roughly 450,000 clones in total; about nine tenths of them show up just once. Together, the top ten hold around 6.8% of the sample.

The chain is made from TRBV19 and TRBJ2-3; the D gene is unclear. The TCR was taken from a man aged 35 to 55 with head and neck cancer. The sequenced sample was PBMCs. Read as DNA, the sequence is TGTGCCAGTAAGGGCGGAGGCACAGATACGCAGTATTTT. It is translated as CASKGGGTDTQYF.